The present TCR beta chain was sequenced within a study of early stage breast cancer tumors. Across the whole study: Among approximately 12 ER+/PR+/HER2- tumors, eight were ductal, four lobular.

About this clone: The junction differs from germline at one of its ends, possibly a read error.

TCRdb's table, derived via immunoSEQ multiplex PCR, lists solely in-frame clones and lacks some. The data show under 45,000 clones, around two thirds seen once. The CDR3 loop spans 10 amino acids. Germline V gene sequence: CDR1 SGHAT, CDR2 FQNNGV. The clonotype was recovered from a person aged 45 to 60 with breast cancer. The V call is TRBV11-2, the J call TRBJ1-2; the D is unclear. Sequenced sample: blood. The CDR3 DNA is TGTGCCAGCAGCCCTGGGTCATCTAGCTTC. This sequence encodes CASSPGSSSF.